These 19 T cell receptor beta chains came from one sample sequenced in a study of cytomegalovirus exposure and HLA in healthy donors. The primer mix had 60 Vbeta and 13 Jbeta primers. Here immunoSEQ multiplex PCR was the method, and the copy in TCRdb shows in-frame clones only, minus some. The top ten clones hold 2.5% to 3% of a sample with about 110,000 clones, roughly four fifths of them seen once. Sample: PBMCs. Receptors were obtained from a male donor in good health and CMV-seropositive.

The rearrangement links TRBV2 to TRBJ2-7; D not resolved. V lost 5 bases and J 0 bases, leaving 5 bases between the germline ends. Per germline, CDR1 SNHLY and CDR2 FYNNEI. This CDR3 has 12 residues. CDR3 nucleotide sequence: TGTGCCAGCAGTCCAGTCTCCTACGAGCAGTACTTC. It yields the protein CASSPVSYEQYF. Full variable domain (remainder filled in from reference TRBV2 and TRBJ2-7): EPEVTQTPSHQVTQMGQEVILRCVPISNHLYFYWYRQILGQKVEFLVSFYNNEISEKSEIFDDQFSVERPDGSNFTLKIRSTKLEDSAMYFCASSPVSYEQYFGPGTRLTVT.

This clone appeared a single time. The gene calls are TRBV28 and TRBJ1-5, with 8 bases fitting TRBD1. The CDR3 is 17 residues long. Germline CDR1 is MDHEN and CDR2 is SYDVKM. Germline trimming cut 2 bases from V and 2 bases from J; bases unmatched to any gene: 8. This chain's CDR3 is CASSLLGQGRGNQPQHF. The CDR3 DNA follows: TGTGCCAGCAGTTTACTTGGACAGGGAAGGGGCAATCAGCCCCAGCATTTT. The variable domain in full, completed from reference TRBV28 and TRBJ1-5, reads DVKVTQSSRYLVKRTGEKVFLECVQDMDHENMFWYRQDPGLGLRLIYFSYDVKMKEKGDIPEGYSVSREKKERFSLILESASTNQTSMYLCASSLLGQGRGNQPQHFGDGTRLSIL.

J is TRBJ1-3 and V is TRBV5-1, with D unclear. The CDR3 has 14 residues. Germline V lookup: CDR1 SGHRS, CDR2 YFSETQ. V lost 0 bases to trimming and J lost 0 bases, with 4 bases between them. The CDR3, as DNA: TGCGCCAGCAGCTTGGCAAACTCTGGAAACACCATATATTTT. Translating gives CASSLANSGNTIYF.

The CDR3, as DNA: TGTGCCAGCAGCTTAGCCGGGACAGGGACCGGGATTGACATTCAGTACTTC. This sequence encodes CASSLAGTGTGIDIQYF. V gene TRBV7-9 combines with J gene TRBJ2-4, with TRBD1 matching over 9 bases. This CDR3 is 17 amino acids long. Trimming cost V 0 bases and J 8 bases; bases outside gene matches: 11. Germline CDR1 SEHNR, CDR2 FQNEAQ (reference sequence).

The V gene is TRBV27, the J gene TRBJ1-1; 7 bases line up with TRBD1. CDR1 is MNHEY, CDR2 SMNVEV, per germline (reference sequence). The CDR3 has 15 amino acids. V shed 3 bases and J 2 bases; nucleotides not matched to a gene: 6. CDR3 region: CASSFTGARNTEAFF. In DNA form, the CDR3 reads TGTGCCAGCAGTTTTACAGGGGCCCGTAACACTGAAGCTTTCTTT.

The J gene is TRBJ2-2, the V gene TRBV5-6, with a tentative D call TRBD1 (5 bases). The V and J ends lost 2 bases and 7 bases respectively, with 15 bases between them. The CDR3 extends over 15 amino acids. CDR1 and CDR2 (germline): SGHDT, YYEEEE. This chain's CDR3 is CASSFAFGAVGELFF. DNA for the CDR3: TGTGCCAGCAGCTTCGCCTTTGGGGCAGTCGGGGAGCTGTTTTTT.

V gene TRBV20-1 combines with J gene TRBJ1-5; no firm D call. The CDR3 loop spans 11 amino acids. The V end lost 6 bases, the J end lost 13 bases, and 16 bases lay between the germline ends. Germline CDR1 reads DFQATT; CDR2 reads SNEGSKA (reference sequence). The CDR3 coding sequence is TGCAGTGCCCCAGAGCGCGCCCTACAGCATTTT. Its protein is CSAPERALQHF.

The chain has TRBV6-5 and TRBJ1-5; 7 bases map to TRBD1. V trimming: 7 bases; J trimming: 8 bases; junction bases outside the gene matches: 8. Germline lookup yields CDR1 MNHEY and CDR2 SVGAGI. The CDR3 totals 13 residues. In DNA, the CDR3 is TGTGCCAGCAAAGGGACAGTTAATGAGCCCCAGCATTTT. This codes for CASKGTVNEPQHF.

The chain couples TRBV19 to TRBJ2-7; TRBD2 might be the D (7 bases). V shed 5 bases and J shed 6 bases, with 20 bases lying between them. The CDR3 has 15 amino acids. The germline V gene has CDR1 LNHDA and CDR2 SQIVND (reference sequence). The CDR3 protein is CASSPSFGGPGEQYF. The CDR3 DNA follows: TGTGCCAGTAGTCCATCCTTCGGGGGGCCTGGCGAGCAGTACTTC.

The CDR3 region has the DNA TGTGCCATCAGTGAGGTACAGGGATCGGACATTCAGTACTTC. This encodes CAISEVQGSDIQYF. The chain carries TRBV10-3 and TRBJ2-4, with TRBD1 as a possible D gene (6 bases). Germline CDR1 and CDR2: ENHRY and SYGVKD. The CDR3 has 14 residues. V lost 2 bases to trimming and J lost 8 bases, with 13 bases between them.

This chain connects TRBV28 to TRBJ1-5, with D possibly matching TRBD1 (6 bases). This CDR3 has 15 residues. The germline V gene encodes CDR1 MDHEN and CDR2 SYDVKM. V was pared by 6 bases and J by 6 bases, with 18 bases between. CDR3 protein: CASSPGGAHGQPQHF. The DNA for the CDR3 is TGTGCCAGCAGCCCCGGGGGGGCGCACGGTCAGCCCCAGCATTTT.

This CDR3 is CASSTYTGVIVHGYTF. DNA of the CDR3: TGTGCCAGCAGTACTTATACAGGGGTGATTGTGCATGGCTACACCTTC. The chain carries TRBV28 and TRBJ1-2; TRBD1 agrees at 7 bases. The germline gives CDR1 MDHEN, CDR2 SYDVKM. The CDR3 has 16 residues. The V segment lost 5 bases and the J segment 6 bases; nucleotides outside the gene matches: 15.

CDR3 bases: TGCGCCAGCAACAGAGTAGCGGGGAACACCGGGGAGCTGTTTTTT. Amino acids: CASNRVAGNTGELFF. V is TRBV5-1 and J is TRBJ2-2; 7 nucleotides line up with TRBD2. Looked up from germline, CDR1 is SGHRS and CDR2 is YFSETQ. There are 15 residues in the CDR3. The V gene end was trimmed by 6 bases and the J gene end by 1 base; junction bases not matched to a gene: 6.

The chain employs TRBV4-1 and TRBJ2-3; weak D call: TRBD2 (6 bases). Per germline, CDR1 MGHRA and CDR2 YSYEKL. The CDR3 loop spans 16 amino acids. Trimming stripped 1 base from V and 4 bases from J, with 15 bases between. CDR3 loop: CASSQAAGWRADTQYF. The DNA for the CDR3 is TGCGCCAGCAGCCAAGCGGCGGGCTGGAGGGCAGATACGCAGTATTTT.

This chain uses TRBV30 with TRBJ1-1, with TRBD1 identical over 11 bases. V lost 3 bases to trimming and J lost 11 bases; unmatched junction nucleotides: 11. The CDR3 length is 14 residues. Per the germline V gene, CDR1 is GTSNPN and CDR2 is SVGIG (reference sequence). The CDR3 region has the DNA TGTGCCTGGAGGTCGGGACAGGGGGTTGGGTGGGCTTTCTTT. Translated, it gives CAWRSGQGVGWAFF.

This clone has only one observation. This rearrangement joins TRBV4-2 to TRBJ2-3, with D uncertain. Trimming removed 4 bases from V and 5 bases from J, with 10 bases in between. The V gene's germline CDR1 is LGHNA and CDR2 YNFKEQ. The CDR3 has 13 residues. Written as DNA, the CDR3 is TGTGCCAGCAGCCCCACCCTACTAGATACGCAGTATTTT. Its translation is CASSPTLLDTQYF.

The rearrangement uses TRBV7-2 and TRBJ2-7; D may be TRBD1 (6 bases). The V end was cut by 3 bases, the J end by 0 bases, with 9 bases between. This CDR3 has 14 amino acids. Germline values: CDR1 SGHTA, CDR2 FQGNSA. CDR3 loop: CASSFGTLSYEQYF. The CDR3 DNA reads TGTGCCAGCAGCTTCGGGACACTCTCCTACGAGCAGTACTTC.

The J gene is TRBJ1-5, the V gene TRBV7-2, with D tentatively TRBD1 (6 bases). The CDR3 loop spans 14 amino acids. CDR1 is SGHTA and CDR2 is FQGNSA in the germline V gene. V gave up 4 bases and J gave up 6 bases, with 13 bases separating them. This CDR3 reads CASSWRQVAQPQHF. The CDR3 nucleotides are TGTGCCAGCAGCTGGAGACAGGTGGCTCAGCCCCAGCATTTT.

This clone was found a few times. The genes are TRBV7-6 and TRBJ1-4; 9 bases fit TRBD1. This CDR3 has 16 amino acids. J was trimmed by 6 bases and V by 0 bases; bases with no gene match: 5. Germline CDR1 and CDR2: SGHVS and FNYEAQ. CDR3 protein: CASSLALGQGDEKLFF. The CDR3 DNA sequence: TGTGCCAGCAGCTTAGCGCTGGGACAGGGTGATGAAAAACTGTTTTTT.